This is a list of T cell receptor beta chains from one sample in a study of blood T cell repertoires in COVID-19. TCRdb keeps only in-frame clones here, not all; method: immunoSEQ multiplex PCR. The profile shows 100,000 to 150,000 clones, less than 90% of them singletons. Sequencing was performed on peripheral blood. The source is a woman aged 25 to 45 who had recovered from COVID-19. Each CDR3 is given without its conserved first and last residue.

CDR3 protein	V gene	J gene
ASSAAVSYNEQF	TRBV9	TRBJ2-1
SVSTSGVGGNQPQH	TRBV29-1	TRBJ1-5
ASSYGLAGPQF	TRBV5-4	TRBJ2-1
ASSQDSSRGGELF	TRBV4-1	TRBJ2-2
ASSEGRPNEQY	TRBV6-1	TRBJ2-7
ASSRAGRYEQY	TRBV27	TRBJ2-7
ASRKQGEHNEQF	TRBV27	TRBJ2-1
ASSPVSGRAYNEQF	TRBV19	TRBJ2-1
AWSVSGAGNTIY	TRBV30	TRBJ1-3
ASSEAGTADQPQH	TRBV2	TRBJ1-5
ASSMGTAYSQPQH	TRBV27	TRBJ1-5
AISAGTNEKLF	TRBV10-3	TRBJ1-4
ASSQSLGIMNTEAF	TRBV3-1/TRBV3-2	TRBJ1-1
ASSPGQPSYGYT	TRBV9	TRBJ1-2
ASTLPGTGAQEQY	TRBV5-4	TRBJ2-7
ASSLAVVEGTDTQY	TRBV7-9	TRBJ2-3
ASSQVRQGHGYT	TRBV3-1/TRBV3-2	TRBJ1-2
ASSQGPGDTGELF	TRBV4-1	TRBJ2-2
ASSSLNEQY	TRBV11-2	TRBJ2-7
ASSPPRELGYT	TRBV13	TRBJ1-2
ASRSFATNEKLF	TRBV3-1/TRBV3-2	TRBJ1-4
ASSSLGQVSSGNTIY	TRBV5-1	TRBJ1-3
AINYGWASTDTQY	TRBV6-5	TRBJ2-3
ASSLAQGPGDYGYT	TRBV7-9	TRBJ1-2
ASSSSGRRSYEQY	TRBV7-9	TRBJ2-7
ASSPQVGSGRSGEQY	TRBV18	TRBJ2-7
ASSSSGDGEQF	TRBV19	TRBJ2-1
ASSERTANYGYT	TRBV13	TRBJ1-2
ASSGGTSGRYEQF	TRBV2	TRBJ2-1
ASSPDRVSQPQH	TRBV2	TRBJ1-5
ASSYRTSGANEQF	TRBV6-5	TRBJ2-1
ASSMSSGSYNEQF	TRBV19	TRBJ2-1
SAEQGATDTQY	TRBV29-1	TRBJ2-3
AISESGSGSIQEQF	TRBV10-3	TRBJ2-1
ASSSRQGNNQPQH	TRBV7-6	TRBJ1-5
ASSQVPGEIYNEQF	TRBV4-2	TRBJ2-1
ATSTISGGASDTQY	TRBV15	TRBJ2-3
ASSLKSPGFSYEQY	TRBV5-1	TRBJ2-7
ASSFLGQGLPKAF	TRBV13	TRBJ1-1